This TCR beta chain was sequenced in a study of blood T cell repertoires in COVID-19. The CDR3 has 16 residues. Germline loops: CDR1 SEHNR, CDR2 FQNEAQ (reference sequence). Trimming took 5 bases from V and 7 from J, leaving 23 bases between them. Only a few counts were recorded for this clone. As processed by the authors: Amplification with reference gene primers provided the estimates of nucleated cell counts. Measured with immunoSEQ multiplex PCR; TCRdb has only the in-frame clones, and not every one. D and trimming were read from the DNA, whereas the V and J calls and clone size are those reported in that table. The sample holds approximately 92,000 clones; about 86% are singletons and the top ten take approximately 12%.

Sequences were obtained from peripheral blood. This rearrangement joins TRBV7-9 to TRBJ1-2; possibly TRBD1 for D (5 bases). The TCR comes from a woman aged 55-69 years in a cohort sampled during active or convalescent COVID-19. The CDR3 region is CASSDSTADSLTGYTF. The CDR3 DNA reads as TGTGCCAGCAGCGACAGCACGGCCGACAGTCTCACTGGCTACACCTTC.